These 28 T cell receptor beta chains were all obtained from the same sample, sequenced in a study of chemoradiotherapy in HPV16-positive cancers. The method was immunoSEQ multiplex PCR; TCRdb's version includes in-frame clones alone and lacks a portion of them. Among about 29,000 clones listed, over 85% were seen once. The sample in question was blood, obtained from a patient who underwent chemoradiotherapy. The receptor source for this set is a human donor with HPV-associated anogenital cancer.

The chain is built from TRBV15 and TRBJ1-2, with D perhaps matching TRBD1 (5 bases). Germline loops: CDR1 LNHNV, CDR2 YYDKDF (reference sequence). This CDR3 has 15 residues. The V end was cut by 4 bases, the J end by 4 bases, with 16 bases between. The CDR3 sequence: CATSKKQAVIYGYTF. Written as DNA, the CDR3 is TGTGCCACCAGCAAAAAACAGGCAGTCATCTATGGCTACACCTTC.

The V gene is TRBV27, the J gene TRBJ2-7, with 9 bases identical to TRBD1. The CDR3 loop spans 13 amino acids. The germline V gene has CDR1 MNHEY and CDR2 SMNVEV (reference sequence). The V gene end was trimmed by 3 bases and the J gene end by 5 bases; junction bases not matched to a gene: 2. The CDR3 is CASSLGQGNEQYF. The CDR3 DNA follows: TGTGCCAGCAGTTTGGGACAGGGAAACGAGCAGTACTTC.

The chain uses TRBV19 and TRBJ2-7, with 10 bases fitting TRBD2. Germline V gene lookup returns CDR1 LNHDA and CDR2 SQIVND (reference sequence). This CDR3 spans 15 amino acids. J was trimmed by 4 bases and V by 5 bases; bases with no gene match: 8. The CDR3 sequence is CASSPEREGPYEQYF. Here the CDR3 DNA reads TGTGCCAGTAGTCCAGAGCGGGAGGGCCCGTACGAGCAGTACTTC.

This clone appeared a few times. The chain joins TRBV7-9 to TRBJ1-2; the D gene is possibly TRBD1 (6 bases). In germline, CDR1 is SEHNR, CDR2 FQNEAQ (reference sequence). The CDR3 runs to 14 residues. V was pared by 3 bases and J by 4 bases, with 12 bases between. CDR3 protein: CASSFDRLSYGYTF. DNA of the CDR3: TGTGCCAGCAGCTTCGACAGGCTTTCCTATGGCTACACCTTC.

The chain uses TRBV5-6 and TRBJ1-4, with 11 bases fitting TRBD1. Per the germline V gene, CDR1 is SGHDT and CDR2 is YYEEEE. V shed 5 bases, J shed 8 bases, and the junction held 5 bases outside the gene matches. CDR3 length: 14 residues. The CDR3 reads CASSRTGGYEKLFF. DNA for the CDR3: TGTGCCAGCAGTAGGACAGGGGGCTACGAAAAACTGTTTTTT.

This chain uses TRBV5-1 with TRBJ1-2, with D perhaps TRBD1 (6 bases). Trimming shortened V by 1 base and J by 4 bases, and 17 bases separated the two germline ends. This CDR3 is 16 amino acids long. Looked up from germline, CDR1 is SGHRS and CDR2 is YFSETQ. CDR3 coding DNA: TGCGCCAGCAGCTTGAAGGCGACAGGCACCATCTATGGCTACACCTTC. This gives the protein CASSLKATGTIYGYTF.

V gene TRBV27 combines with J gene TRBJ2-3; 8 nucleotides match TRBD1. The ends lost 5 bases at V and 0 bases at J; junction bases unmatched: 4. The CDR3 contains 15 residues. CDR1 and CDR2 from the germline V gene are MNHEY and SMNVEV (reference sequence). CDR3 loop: CASSPRTGSTDTQYF. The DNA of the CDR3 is TGTGCCAGCAGTCCCCGGACAGGGAGCACAGATACGCAGTATTTT.

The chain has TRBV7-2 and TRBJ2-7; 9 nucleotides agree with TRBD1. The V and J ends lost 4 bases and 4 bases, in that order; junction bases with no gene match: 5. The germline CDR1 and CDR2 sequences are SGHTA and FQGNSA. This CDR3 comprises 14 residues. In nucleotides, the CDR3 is TGTGCCAGCAGCTCACAGGGGGCTGTTTACGAGCAGTACTTC. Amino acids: CASSSQGAVYEQYF.

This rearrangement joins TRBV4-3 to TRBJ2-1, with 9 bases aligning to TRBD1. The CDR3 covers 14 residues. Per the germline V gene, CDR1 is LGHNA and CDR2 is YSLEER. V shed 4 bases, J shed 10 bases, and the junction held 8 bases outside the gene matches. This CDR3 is CASSLGQGREEQFF. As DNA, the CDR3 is TGCGCCAGCAGCCTTGGACAGGGGAGGGAGGAGCAGTTCTTC.

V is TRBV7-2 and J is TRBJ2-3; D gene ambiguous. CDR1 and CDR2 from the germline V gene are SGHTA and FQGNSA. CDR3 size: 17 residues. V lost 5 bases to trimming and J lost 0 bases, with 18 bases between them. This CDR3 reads CASSLEWDSASTDTQYF. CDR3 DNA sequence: TGTGCCAGCAGCCTCGAGTGGGATTCCGCTAGCACAGATACGCAGTATTTT.

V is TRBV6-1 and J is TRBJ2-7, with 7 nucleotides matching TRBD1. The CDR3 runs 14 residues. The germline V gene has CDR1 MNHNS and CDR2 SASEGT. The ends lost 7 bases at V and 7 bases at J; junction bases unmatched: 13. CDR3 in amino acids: CASKKGGPLFEQYF. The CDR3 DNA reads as TGTGCCAGCAAAAAAGGGGGCCCTCTTTTTGAGCAGTACTTC.

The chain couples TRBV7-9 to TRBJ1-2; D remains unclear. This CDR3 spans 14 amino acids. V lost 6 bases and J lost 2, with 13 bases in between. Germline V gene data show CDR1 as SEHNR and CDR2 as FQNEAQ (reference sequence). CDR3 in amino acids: CASRPDTGNYGYTF. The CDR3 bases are TGTGCCAGCAGACCTGATACGGGAAACTATGGCTACACCTTC.

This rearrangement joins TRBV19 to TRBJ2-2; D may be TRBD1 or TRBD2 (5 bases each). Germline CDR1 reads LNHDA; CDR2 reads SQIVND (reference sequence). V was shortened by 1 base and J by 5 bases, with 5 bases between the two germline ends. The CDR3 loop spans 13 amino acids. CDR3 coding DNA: TGTGCCAGTAGTATAGGGGGGACCGGGGAGCTGTTTTTT. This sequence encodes CASSIGGTGELFF.

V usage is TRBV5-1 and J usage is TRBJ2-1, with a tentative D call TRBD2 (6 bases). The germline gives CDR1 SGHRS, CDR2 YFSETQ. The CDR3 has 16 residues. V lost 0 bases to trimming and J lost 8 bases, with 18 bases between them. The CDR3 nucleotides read TGCGCCAGCAGCTTGGTACTAGCTCCCGTTACGGATGAGCAGTTCTTC. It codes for CASSLVLAPVTDEQFF.

The CDR3 DNA follows: TGTGCCAGCAGCTTAGAGAGGGACAGAGTTTTCTACGAGCAGTACTTC. It specifies CASSLERDRVFYEQYF. The gene calls are TRBV11-2 and TRBJ2-7; TRBD1 matches at 7 bases. The germline gives CDR1 SGHAT, CDR2 FQNNGV. This CDR3 is 16 amino acids long. V was pared by 0 bases and J by 3 bases, with 8 bases of the junction left unmatched.

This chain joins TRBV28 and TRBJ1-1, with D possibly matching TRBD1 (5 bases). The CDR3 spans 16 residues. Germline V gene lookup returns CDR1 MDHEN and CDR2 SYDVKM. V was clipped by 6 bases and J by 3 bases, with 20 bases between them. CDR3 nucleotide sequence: TGTGCCAGCAGACTTGGGGCAGGAGCGCACTACACTGAAGCTTTCTTT. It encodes CASRLGAGAHYTEAFF.

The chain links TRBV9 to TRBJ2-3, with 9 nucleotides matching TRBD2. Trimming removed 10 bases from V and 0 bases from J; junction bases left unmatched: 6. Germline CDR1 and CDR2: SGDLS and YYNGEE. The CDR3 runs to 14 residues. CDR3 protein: CACGGGASTDTQYF. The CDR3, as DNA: TGTGCCTGCGGCGGGGGGGCTAGCACAGATACGCAGTATTTT.

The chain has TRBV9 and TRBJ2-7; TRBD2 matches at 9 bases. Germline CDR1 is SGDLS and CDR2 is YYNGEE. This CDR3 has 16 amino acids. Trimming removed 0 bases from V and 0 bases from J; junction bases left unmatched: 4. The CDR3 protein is CASSVGLAESSYEQYF. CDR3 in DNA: TGTGCCAGCAGCGTAGGACTAGCGGAAAGCTCCTACGAGCAGTACTTC. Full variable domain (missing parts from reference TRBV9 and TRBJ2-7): DSGVTQTPKHLITATGQRVTLRCSPRSGDLSVYWYQQSLDQGLQFLIQYYNGEERAKGNILERFSAQQFPDLHSELNLSSLELGDSALYFCASSVGLAESSYEQYFGPGTRLTVT.

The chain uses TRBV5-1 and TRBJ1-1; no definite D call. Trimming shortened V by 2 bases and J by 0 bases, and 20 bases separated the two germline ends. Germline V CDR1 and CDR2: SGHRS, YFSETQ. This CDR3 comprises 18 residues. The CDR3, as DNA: TGCGCCAGCAGCTTAGGTCCGACCAGCCGTCGCATGAACACTGAAGCTTTCTTT. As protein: CASSLGPTSRRMNTEAFF. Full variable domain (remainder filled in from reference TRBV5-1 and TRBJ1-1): KAGVTQTPRYLIKTRGQQVTLSCSPISGHRSVSWYQQTPGQGLQFLFEYFSETQRNKGNFPGRFSGRQFSNSRSEMNVSTLELGDSALYLCASSLGPTSRRMNTEAFFGQGTRLTVV.

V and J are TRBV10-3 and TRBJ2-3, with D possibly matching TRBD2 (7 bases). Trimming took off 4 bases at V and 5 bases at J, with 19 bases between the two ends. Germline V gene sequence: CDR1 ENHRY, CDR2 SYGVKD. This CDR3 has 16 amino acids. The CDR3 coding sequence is TGTGCCATCAGTGGTGGGGCTGCGGGGGCTGGAGATACGCAGTATTTT. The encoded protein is CAISGGAAGAGDTQYF.

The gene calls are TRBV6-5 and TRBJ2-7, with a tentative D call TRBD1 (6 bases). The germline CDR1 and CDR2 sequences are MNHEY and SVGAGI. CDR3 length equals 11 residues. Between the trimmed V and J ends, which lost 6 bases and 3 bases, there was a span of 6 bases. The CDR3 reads CASRQGYEQYF. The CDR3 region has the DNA TGTGCCAGCAGACAGGGCTACGAGCAGTACTTC.

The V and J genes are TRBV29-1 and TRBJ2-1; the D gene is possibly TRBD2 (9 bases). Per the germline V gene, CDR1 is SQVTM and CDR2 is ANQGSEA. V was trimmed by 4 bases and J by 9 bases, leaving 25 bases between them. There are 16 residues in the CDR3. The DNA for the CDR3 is TGCAGCGTTGGCCCCCACGACAGGGGCGGGAGGGGTGAGCAGTTCTTC. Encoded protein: CSVGPHDRGGRGEQFF.

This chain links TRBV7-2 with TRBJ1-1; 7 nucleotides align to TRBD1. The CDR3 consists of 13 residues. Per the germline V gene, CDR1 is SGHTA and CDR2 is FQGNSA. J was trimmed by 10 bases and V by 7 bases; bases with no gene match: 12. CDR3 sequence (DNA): TGTGCCAGCAACACGAGACAGGGTAAGGCAGCTTTCTTT. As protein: CASNTRQGKAAFF.

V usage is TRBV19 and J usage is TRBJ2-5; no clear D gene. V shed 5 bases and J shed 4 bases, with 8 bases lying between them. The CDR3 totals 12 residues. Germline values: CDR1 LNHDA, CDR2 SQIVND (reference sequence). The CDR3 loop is CASSFPGETQYF. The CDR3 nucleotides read TGTGCCAGTAGTTTCCCCGGAGAGACCCAGTACTTC.

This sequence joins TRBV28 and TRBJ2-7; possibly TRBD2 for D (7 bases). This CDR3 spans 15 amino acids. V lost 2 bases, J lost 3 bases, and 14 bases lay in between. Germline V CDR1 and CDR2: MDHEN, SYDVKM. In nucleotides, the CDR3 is TGTGCCAGCAGTTTAGGGCGGGGGCGCGTCTACGAGCAGTACTTC. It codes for CASSLGRGRVYEQYF.

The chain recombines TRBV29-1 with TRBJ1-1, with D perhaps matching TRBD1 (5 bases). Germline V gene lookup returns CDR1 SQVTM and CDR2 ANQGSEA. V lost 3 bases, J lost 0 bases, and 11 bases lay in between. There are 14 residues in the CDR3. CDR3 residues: CSVDRAGLNTEAFF. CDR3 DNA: TGCAGCGTTGATAGGGCAGGGTTGAACACTGAAGCTTTCTTT. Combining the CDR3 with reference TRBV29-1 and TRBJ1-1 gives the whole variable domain SAVISQKPSRDICQRGTSLTIQCQVDSQVTMMFWYRQQPGQSLTLIATANQGSEATYESGFVIDKFPISRPNLTFSTLTVSNMSPEDSSIYLCSVDRAGLNTEAFFGQGTRLTVV.

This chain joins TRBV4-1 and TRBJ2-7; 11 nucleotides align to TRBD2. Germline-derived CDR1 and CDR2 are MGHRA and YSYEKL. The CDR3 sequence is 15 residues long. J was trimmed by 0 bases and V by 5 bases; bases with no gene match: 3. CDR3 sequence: CASSFGTSGSYEQYF. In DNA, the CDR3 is TGCGCCAGCAGCTTCGGGACTAGCGGCTCCTACGAGCAGTACTTC.

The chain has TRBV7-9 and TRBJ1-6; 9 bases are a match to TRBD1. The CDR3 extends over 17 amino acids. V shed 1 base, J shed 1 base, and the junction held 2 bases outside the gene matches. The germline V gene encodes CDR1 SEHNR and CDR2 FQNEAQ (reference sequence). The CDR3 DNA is TGTGCCAGCAGCTTAGTACAGGGGGCATCCTATAATTCACCCCTCCACTTT. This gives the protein CASSLVQGASYNSPLHF. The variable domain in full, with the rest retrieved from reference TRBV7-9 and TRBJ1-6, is DTGVSQNPRHKITKRGQNVTFRCDPISEHNRLYWYRQTLGQGPEFLTYFQNEAQLEKSRLLSDRFSAERPKGSFSTLEIQRTEQGDSAMYLCASSLVQGASYNSPLHFGNGTRLTVT.